These T cell receptor beta chains were read from a single sample in a study of early T cells in non-severe SARS-CoV-2 infection. TCRdb redid the calling of the 5' RACE reads with MiXCR, one entry per CDR3 protein. The table includes roughly 68,000 distinct CDR3 sequences, 4.9% detected once. Specimen: whole blood. All receptors derive from an adult who was a healthcare worker with PCR-confirmed SARS-CoV-2 infection or an uninfected control (not recorded which). Both conserved end residues are trimmed from each CDR3. The D gene is left open where the match is weak.

13,TRBD2,TRBJ2-7,TRBV4-2,ASSQGLAVSYEQY
11,NA,TRBJ1-1,TRBV28,ASSKTGNTEAF
13,NA,TRBJ2-3,TRBV20-1,SATEGTDAPDTQY
12,NA,TRBJ1-1,TRBV12-3/TRBV12-4,ASRRTEPNTEAF
11,NA,TRBJ2-7,TRBV6-6,ASSFLGSYEQY
10,NA,TRBJ1-2,TRBV6-1,ASSASNYGYT
10,NA,TRBJ1-2,TRBV7-3,ASSSGGGGYT
14,NA,TRBJ2-7,TRBV3-1,ASSRRLGTLTYEQY
10,NA,TRBJ2-1,TRBV6-2/TRBV6-3,ASYNPGNEQF
13,TRBD1,TRBJ1-4,TRBV27,ASSPPGRGREKLF
13,NA,TRBJ1-1,TRBV15,ATSGGIITNTEAF
12,TRBD2,TRBJ2-2,TRBV7-2,ASSRGLASGELF